The clone carrying this T cell receptor beta chain occurred once. Antigen unknown. This record comes from a study of cytomegalovirus exposure and HLA in healthy donors. Overall study results and limits: Data from an earlier analysis indicated that most TCR beta V segments were productive either about 90% or about 30% of the time.

A multiplex PCR was run with 60 Vbeta primers and 13 Jbeta primers. Data came from immunoSEQ multiplex PCR; TCRdb stores just in-frame clones and leaves some out. The table includes about 120,000 clones, roughly 80% detected once. Trimming took off 2 bases at V and 7 bases at J, with 11 bases between the two ends. CDR3 length: 13 amino acids. From germline, CDR1 is SGHNT and CDR2 YYREEE (reference sequence). This receptor was identified in a woman in her 30s in good health and CMV-seropositive. Sample: PBMCs. J is TRBJ2-3 and V is TRBV5-4, with D hard to call. DNA for the CDR3: TGTGCCAGCAGCTTCATGCAGAGGAATACGCAGTATTTT. Translated: CASSFMQRNTQYF.